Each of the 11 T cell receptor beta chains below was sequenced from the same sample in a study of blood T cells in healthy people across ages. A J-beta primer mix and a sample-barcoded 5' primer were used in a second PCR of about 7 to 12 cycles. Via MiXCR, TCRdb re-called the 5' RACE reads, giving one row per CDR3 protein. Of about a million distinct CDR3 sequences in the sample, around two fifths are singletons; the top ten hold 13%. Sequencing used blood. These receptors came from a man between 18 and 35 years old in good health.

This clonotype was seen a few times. The CDR3 sequence is CAIRTGTGQNTEAFF. For the CDR3, the DNA is TGTGCCATCAGGACCGGGACAGGCCAGAACACTGAAGCTTTCTTT. V gene TRBV10-3 combines with J gene TRBJ1-1, with TRBD1 matching over 8 bases. Germline CDR1 ENHRY, CDR2 SYGVKD. Trimming took 6 bases from V and 1 from J; bases not matched to a gene: 7. This CDR3 has 15 amino acids.

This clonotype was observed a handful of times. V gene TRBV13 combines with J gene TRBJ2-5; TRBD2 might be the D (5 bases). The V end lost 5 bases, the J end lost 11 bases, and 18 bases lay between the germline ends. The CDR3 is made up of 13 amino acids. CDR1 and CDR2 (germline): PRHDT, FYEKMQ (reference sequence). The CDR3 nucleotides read TGTGCCAGCAGCAATGGACCGTCCTGGGAGCAGTACTTC. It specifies CASSNGPSWEQYF.

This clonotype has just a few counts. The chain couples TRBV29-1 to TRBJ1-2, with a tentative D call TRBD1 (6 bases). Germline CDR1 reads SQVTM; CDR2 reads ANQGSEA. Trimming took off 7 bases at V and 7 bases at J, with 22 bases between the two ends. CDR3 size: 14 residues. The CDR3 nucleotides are TGCAGCGCCCCGCAAGGGGGGCCCACGGGTGGCTACACCTTC. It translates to CSAPQGGPTGGYTF.

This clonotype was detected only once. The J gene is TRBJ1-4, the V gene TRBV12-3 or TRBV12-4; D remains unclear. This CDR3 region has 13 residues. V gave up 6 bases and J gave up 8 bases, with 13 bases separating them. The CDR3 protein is CASRPSVDEKLFF. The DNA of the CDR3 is TGTGCCAGCAGGCCCTCGGTAGACGAAAAACTGTTTTTT.

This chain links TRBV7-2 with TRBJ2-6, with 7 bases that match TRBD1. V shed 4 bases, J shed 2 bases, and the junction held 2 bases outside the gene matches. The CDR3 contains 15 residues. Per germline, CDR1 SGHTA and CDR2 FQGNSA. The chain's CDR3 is CASSSTGTGANVLTF. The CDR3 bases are TGTGCCAGCAGCTCGACAGGGACTGGGGCCAACGTCCTGACTTTC.

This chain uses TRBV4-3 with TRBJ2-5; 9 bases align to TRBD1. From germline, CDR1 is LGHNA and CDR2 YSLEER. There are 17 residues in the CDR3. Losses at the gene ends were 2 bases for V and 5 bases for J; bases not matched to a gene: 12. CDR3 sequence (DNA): TGCGCCAGCAGCCAACTGGGACAGGGTGGGGGTTCCGAGACCCAGTACTTC. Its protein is CASSQLGQGGGSETQYF.

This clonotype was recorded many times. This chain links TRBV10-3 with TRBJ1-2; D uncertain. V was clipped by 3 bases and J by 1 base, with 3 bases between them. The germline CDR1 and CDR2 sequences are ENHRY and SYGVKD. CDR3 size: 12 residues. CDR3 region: CAISDNNYGYTF. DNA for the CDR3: TGTGCCATCAGTGACAATAACTATGGCTACACCTTC.

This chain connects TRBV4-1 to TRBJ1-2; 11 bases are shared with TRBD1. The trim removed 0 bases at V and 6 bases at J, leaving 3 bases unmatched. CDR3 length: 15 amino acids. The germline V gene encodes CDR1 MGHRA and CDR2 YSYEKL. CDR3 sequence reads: CASSQDGTGGNGYTF. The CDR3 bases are TGCGCCAGCAGCCAAGATGGGACAGGGGGAAATGGCTACACCTTC.

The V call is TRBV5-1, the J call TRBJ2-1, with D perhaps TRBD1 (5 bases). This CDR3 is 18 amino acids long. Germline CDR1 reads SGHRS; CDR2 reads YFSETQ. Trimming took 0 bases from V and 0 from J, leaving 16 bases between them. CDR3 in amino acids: CASSLAPGQKFSYNEQFF. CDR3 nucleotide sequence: TGCGCCAGCAGCTTGGCCCCAGGGCAGAAATTCTCCTACAATGAGCAGTTCTTC.

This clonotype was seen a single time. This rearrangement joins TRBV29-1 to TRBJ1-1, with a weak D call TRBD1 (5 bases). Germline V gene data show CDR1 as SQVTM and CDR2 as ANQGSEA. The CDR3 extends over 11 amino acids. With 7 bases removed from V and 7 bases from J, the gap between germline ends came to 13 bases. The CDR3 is CSGQSGVEAFF. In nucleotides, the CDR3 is TGCAGCGGGCAATCGGGGGTTGAAGCTTTCTTT.

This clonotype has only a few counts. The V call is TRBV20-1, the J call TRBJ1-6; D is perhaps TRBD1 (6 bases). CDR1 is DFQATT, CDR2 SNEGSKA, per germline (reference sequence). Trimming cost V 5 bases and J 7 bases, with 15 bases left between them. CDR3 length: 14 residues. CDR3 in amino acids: CSAGGQALNSPLHF. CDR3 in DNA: TGCAGTGCTGGGGGGCAGGCTCTAAATTCACCCCTCCACTTT.